The 32 T cell receptor beta chains below come from one sample, sequenced in a study of blood T cells in healthy people across ages. The authors ran a second PCR of about 7 to 11 cycles using a sample-barcoded 5' primer and a J-beta primer mix. TCRdb called the 5' RACE reads again in MiXCR, with one record for every CDR3 protein. The table records 1.2 million to 1.5 million distinct CDR3 sequences, approximately 59% of them present only once. Sequenced sample: blood. The receptors here all came from a young man in good health.

This chain joins TRBV5-5 and TRBJ2-1; 8 bases match TRBD1. The V gene's germline CDR1 is SGHKS and CDR2 YYEKEE (reference sequence). Germline trimming cut 0 bases from V and 0 bases from J; bases unmatched to any gene: 8. The CDR3 covers 18 residues. The CDR3 region has the DNA TGTGCCAGCAGCTTGGAGAAAGGACAGGGTTACTCCTACAATGAGCAGTTCTTC. It encodes CASSLEKGQGYSYNEQFF.

The chain is built from TRBV5-1 and TRBJ1-1; D is ambiguous. CDR3 length: 12 amino acids. The V gene lost 1 base and the J gene lost 11 bases, with 12 bases spanning the gap. Germline loops: CDR1 SGHRS, CDR2 YFSETQ. In DNA form, the CDR3 reads TGCGCCAGCAGCTTGTCGGGGTTTGAGGCTTTCTTT. Protein sequence: CASSLSGFEAFF.

This rearrangement joins TRBV12-3 or TRBV12-4 to TRBJ1-4; TRBD1 aligns across 8 bases. V shed 5 bases, J shed 7 bases, and the junction held 12 bases outside the gene matches. The CDR3 contains 16 residues. The CDR3 coding sequence is TGTGCCAGCAGTCCTAGAACAGGGGGGGAGTTTGAAAAACTGTTTTTT. Protein sequence: CASSPRTGGEFEKLFF.

J is TRBJ2-3 and V is TRBV9; D uncertain. The length of the CDR3 is 13 residues. Germline assignment: CDR1 SGDLS and CDR2 YYNGEE. The V end lost 2 bases, the J end lost 5 bases, and 9 bases lay between the germline ends. This chain's CDR3 is CASSVTYRDTQYF. In DNA, the CDR3 is TGTGCCAGCAGCGTTACCTATAGAGATACGCAGTATTTT.

The chain couples TRBV11-2 to TRBJ2-5; 9 bases are a match to TRBD1. V gave up 1 base and J gave up 8 bases; unmatched junction bases: 14. Germline CDR1 reads SGHAT; CDR2 reads FQNNGV. This CDR3 has 17 amino acids. The CDR3 is CASSLGLGQGRFGTQYF. In DNA form, the CDR3 reads TGTGCCAGCAGCTTAGGATTAGGACAGGGGCGTTTTGGTACCCAGTACTTC. Full variable domain (outside the CDR3, taken from reference TRBV11-2 and TRBJ2-5): EAGVAQSPRYKIIEKRQSVAFWCNPISGHATLYWYQQILGQGPKLLIQFQNNGVVDDSQLPKDRFSAERLKGVDSTLKIQPAKLEDSAVYLCASSLGLGQGRFGTQYFGPGTRLLVL.

This clonotype occurred a few times. The chain carries TRBV6-6 and TRBJ1-2; a possible D gene is TRBD1 (5 bases). CDR1 and CDR2 from the germline V gene are MNHNY and SVGAGI (reference sequence). The CDR3 length is 17 residues. Trimming shortened V by 2 bases and J by 0 bases, and 16 bases separated the two germline ends. DNA of the CDR3: TGTGCCAGCAGTTACGGGATAGCCCAAGGGGCTAACTATGGCTACACCTTC. Translated, it gives CASSYGIAQGANYGYTF.

This clonotype has only one observation. The chain joins TRBV20-1 to TRBJ1-1; D is perhaps TRBD1 (6 bases). The germline V gene encodes CDR1 DFQATT and CDR2 SNEGSKA (reference sequence). This CDR3 region has 11 residues. Trimming left V 6 bases short and J 8 bases short, with 13 bases between. For the CDR3, the DNA is TGCAGTGCCCCCGGACAGAGCGAAGCTTTCTTT. Protein sequence: CSAPGQSEAFF.

The chain recombines TRBV20-1 with TRBJ2-4; 9 bases agree with TRBD1. The J call may be incorrect, as the DNA end agrees better with TRBJ2-7. The CDR3 is 13 amino acids. Per the germline V gene, CDR1 is DFQATT and CDR2 is SNEGSKA (reference sequence). The CDR3 here is CRVVGQGLYEQYF. CDR3 bases: TGCAGGGTGGTGGGACAGGGTCTATACGAGCAGTACTTC.

This clonotype has just one count. The rearrangement joins TRBV27 to TRBJ2-4, with 10 bases aligning to TRBD2. The J call is in doubt because the DNA end fits TRBJ2-5 better. The CDR3 consists of 17 residues. Germline loops: CDR1 MNHEY, CDR2 SMNVEV (reference sequence). Here the CDR3 DNA reads TGTGCCAGCAGTTACGGCGTCCTAGCGGGAGAAAAAGAGACCCAGTACTTC. Translation: CASSYGVLAGEKETQYF.

The rearrangement uses TRBV24-1 and TRBJ2-2; possible D gene TRBD1, 7 bases. Germline V gene sequence: CDR1 KGHDR, CDR2 SFDVKD. The CDR3 has 15 amino acids. Deletions cut 12 bases from V and 2 bases from J, with 18 bases between. This chain's CDR3 is CAAGGKGANTGELFF. The CDR3 DNA reads TGTGCCGCCGGAGGGAAGGGGGCAAACACCGGGGAGCTGTTTTTT.

A note on this clonotype: Sequence at one end of the junction differs from germline and may be a read error. The chain couples TRBV28 to TRBJ2-7; TRBD2 agrees at 8 bases. Germline lookup yields CDR1 MDHEN and CDR2 SYDVKM. The CDR3 runs 16 residues. The CDR3, as DNA: TGTGCCGGCAGTTTCGCCAGCGGGGGAAGTTTATCCGAGCAGTACTTC. Amino acid sequence: CAGSFASGGSLSEQYF.

The chain couples TRBV7-2 to TRBJ1-2; maybe TRBD1 (5 bases). CDR1 is SGHTA, CDR2 FQGNSA, per germline. The CDR3 length is 15 residues. V was clipped by 2 bases and J by 12 bases, with 22 bases between them. The CDR3 coding sequence is TGTGCCAGCAGCTTAAGAACAGTCAGAGGCGGGGGGGACACCTTC. Translated: CASSLRTVRGGGDTF.

The chain combines TRBV4-1 with TRBJ2-2; 8 bases fit TRBD1. V lost 3 bases and J lost 5; bases outside the gene matches: 8. The CDR3 runs 16 residues. The germline CDR1 and CDR2 sequences are MGHRA and YSYEKL. The DNA of the CDR3 is TGCGCCAGCAGCCAGTTTGGACAGGGACGGACCGGGGAGCTGTTTTTT. Its protein product is CASSQFGQGRTGELFF.

The rearrangement links TRBV10-3 to TRBJ1-2; no clear D gene. Between the trimmed V and J ends, which lost 7 bases and 4 bases, there was a span of 10 bases. The V gene's germline CDR1 is ENHRY and CDR2 SYGVKD. This CDR3 has 12 residues. The CDR3 region has the DNA TGTGCCATCAATGGACCGAGCTATGGCTACACCTTC. This encodes CAINGPSYGYTF.

The genes are TRBV7-2 and TRBJ2-5; D may match TRBD1 or TRBD2 (5 bases each). The CDR3 has 14 residues. The germline V and J ends were trimmed by 5 bases and 4 bases, with 14 bases remaining between them. CDR1 and CDR2 from the germline V gene are SGHTA and FQGNSA. For the CDR3, the DNA is TGTGCCAGCAGCGGGGTTTTGGGGACAGAGACCCAGTACTTC. Its translation: CASSGVLGTETQYF.

The chain is built from TRBV20-1 and TRBJ1-2; D is ambiguous. Between the trimmed V and J ends, which lost 0 bases and 8 bases, there was a span of 10 bases. CDR1 and CDR2 from the germline V gene are DFQATT and SNEGSKA (reference sequence). The CDR3 totals 12 residues. The CDR3 nucleotides are TGCAGTGCTAGAGATGACCCCGGGGGCTACACCTTC. Protein product: CSARDDPGGYTF.

About this clonotype itself: At one of its ends the junction is not consistent with the germline gene, which may arise from a read error. The V call is TRBV27, the J call TRBJ2-7; tentative D call: TRBD2 (5 bases). This CDR3 region has 13 residues. The germline CDR1 and CDR2 sequences are MNHEY and SMNVEV (reference sequence). This CDR3 is CASRGGGGCEQNF. The DNA for the CDR3 is TGTGCCAGCAGGGGCGGAGGTGGGTGCGAGCAGAACTTC.

The chain carries TRBV5-1 and TRBJ2-5; D perhaps matches TRBD1 (6 bases). This CDR3 comprises 14 residues. V was shortened by 3 bases and J by 2 bases, with 11 bases between the two germline ends. Germline assignment: CDR1 SGHRS and CDR2 YFSETQ. CDR3 bases: TGCGCCAGCAGCTGGAGAGGGGGTCAAGAGACCCAGTACTTC. Its translation: CASSWRGGQETQYF.

The V gene is TRBV4-2, the J gene TRBJ2-1; TRBD2 agrees at 7 bases. Trimming took 4 bases from V and 5 from J; bases not matched to a gene: 11. The CDR3 is made up of 16 amino acids. The germline V gene has CDR1 LGHNA and CDR2 YNFKEQ. This chain's CDR3 is CASSRASLTSDNEQFF. For the CDR3, the DNA is TGTGCCAGCAGCCGAGCATCGCTTACTAGCGACAATGAGCAGTTCTTC.

This chain links TRBV20-1 with TRBJ2-3, with 7 positions matching TRBD2. V trimming: 6 bases; J trimming: 9 bases; junction bases outside the gene matches: 15. In germline, CDR1 is DFQATT, CDR2 SNEGSKA (reference sequence). There are 14 residues in the CDR3. CDR3 bases: TGCAGTGCCGAACGGGGGGTGGGCAAAGTGACGCAGTATTTT. Its protein is CSAERGVGKVTQYF.

V and J are TRBV7-9 and TRBJ2-1, with 16 bases that match TRBD2. The CDR3 loop spans 18 amino acids. Trimming removed 3 bases from V and 7 bases from J; junction bases left unmatched: 9. The V gene's germline CDR1 is SEHNR and CDR2 FQNEAQ (reference sequence). The CDR3 region has the DNA TGTGCCAGCAGCTTCCGGGACAGGGGACTAGCGGGAGGGAATGAGCAGTTCTTC. Translated, it gives CASSFRDRGLAGGNEQFF.

V usage is TRBV3-1 and J usage is TRBJ2-3, with D perhaps matching TRBD1 (6 bases). V was clipped by 5 bases and J by 6 bases, with 21 bases between them. From germline, CDR1 is LGHDT and CDR2 YNNKEL (reference sequence). The CDR3 has 16 residues. The CDR3 DNA reads TGTGCCAGCAGCTCCCGGGACACCAGTACGGCGGATACGCAGTATTTT. This translates into CASSSRDTSTADTQYF.

The sample holds a few counts of this clonotype. This chain links TRBV5-1 with TRBJ1-2; D not resolved. Germline loops: CDR1 SGHRS, CDR2 YFSETQ. The CDR3 spans 15 residues. The V gene lost 1 base and the J gene lost 3 bases, with 13 bases spanning the gap. This CDR3 is CASSLMNQLDYGYTF. In DNA, the CDR3 is TGCGCCAGCAGCTTGATGAACCAGCTCGACTATGGCTACACCTTC.

V is TRBV3-1 and J is TRBJ1-1; unclear D gene. Between the trimmed V and J ends, which lost 4 bases and 3 bases, there was a span of 12 bases. Germline V gene lookup returns CDR1 LGHDT and CDR2 YNNKEL (reference sequence). The CDR3 has 14 amino acids. The chain's CDR3 is CASSPRQADTEAFF. The CDR3 bases are TGTGCCAGCAGCCCCCGGCAGGCGGACACTGAAGCTTTCTTT. Using reference TRBV3-1 and TRBJ1-1 for the parts outside the CDR3, the full variable domain is DTAVSQTPKYLVTQMGNDKSIKCEQNLGHDTMYWYKQDSKKFLKIMFSYNNKELIINETVPNRFSPKSPDKAHLNLHINSLELGDSAVYFCASSPRQADTEAFFGQGTRLTVV.

V and J are TRBV20-1 and TRBJ2-4; tentative D call: TRBD1 (6 bases). This CDR3 is 14 amino acids long. Trimming took off 4 bases at V and 0 bases at J, with 10 bases between the two ends. Germline values: CDR1 DFQATT, CDR2 SNEGSKA (reference sequence). The CDR3: CSAKGGPAKNIQYF. CDR3 sequence (DNA): TGCAGTGCTAAAGGGGGTCCAGCCAAAAACATTCAGTACTTC.

This rearrangement joins TRBV20-1 to TRBJ2-6; D call uncertain. The CDR3 has 15 amino acids. Germline V gene data show CDR1 as DFQATT and CDR2 as SNEGSKA (reference sequence). The V end lost 2 bases, the J end lost 1 base, and 9 bases lay between the germline ends. The CDR3 spells CSARRAGSGANVLTF. The CDR3, as DNA: TGCAGTGCTAGAAGGGCCGGGTCTGGGGCCAACGTCCTGACTTTC.

CDR3 residues: CASSLKQSYEQYF. CDR3 DNA sequence: TGTGCCAGCAGTTTGAAACAAAGCTACGAGCAGTACTTC. This chain links TRBV27 with TRBJ2-7, with D unclear. Germline values: CDR1 MNHEY, CDR2 SMNVEV (reference sequence). Trimming cost V 3 bases and J 3 bases, with 9 bases left between them. The CDR3 has 13 amino acids.

The rearrangement uses TRBV27 and TRBJ2-5; 7 bases align to TRBD1. The CDR3 has 14 amino acids. In germline, CDR1 is MNHEY, CDR2 SMNVEV (reference sequence). Trimming took 6 bases from V and 0 from J; bases not matched to a gene: 4. Here the CDR3 reads CASSKQGYQETQYF. The CDR3 DNA reads TGTGCCAGCAGCAAACAGGGGTACCAAGAGACCCAGTACTTC.

This chain uses TRBV2 with TRBJ1-2, with TRBD1 identical over 11 bases. Losses at the gene ends were 6 bases for V and 8 bases for J; bases not matched to a gene: 8. CDR1 is SNHLY and CDR2 is FYNNEI in the germline V gene. There are 14 residues in the CDR3. The CDR3 sequence: CASRRTGGSGGYTF. DNA of the CDR3: TGTGCCAGCAGAAGGACAGGGGGCTCGGGCGGCTACACCTTC.

This chain joins TRBV20-1 and TRBJ2-6; no reliable D call. This CDR3 region has 15 residues. Trimming took off 6 bases at V and 0 bases at J, with 12 bases between the two ends. From germline, CDR1 is DFQATT and CDR2 SNEGSKA (reference sequence). The CDR3 nucleotides are TGCAGTGCGGAACCTCTCAACTCTGGGGCCAACGTCCTGACTTTC. As protein: CSAEPLNSGANVLTF.

A remark on this clonotype: Mismatch with germline at one junction end may stem from a read error. The J gene is TRBJ2-3, the V gene TRBV6-4; 9 positions match TRBD1. Germline CDR1 reads MRHNA; CDR2 reads SNTAGT. CDR3 length equals 17 residues. CDR3 amino acids: CAGSDHRDRVSPDTQYF. CDR3 nucleotides: TGTGCCGGCAGTGATCACCGGGACAGGGTATCTCCAGATACGCAGTATTTT.

This clonotype showed up just once. The chain employs TRBV27 and TRBJ2-7; 9 nucleotides agree with TRBD1. There are 16 residues in the CDR3. Germline V CDR1 and CDR2: MNHEY, SMNVEV (reference sequence). V shed 7 bases and J 4 bases; nucleotides not matched to a gene: 14. The CDR3 nucleotides are TGTGCCAGCACCCTGACAGGGGGTACTGGGGATTACGAGCAGTACTTC. Translated: CASTLTGGTGDYEQYF.